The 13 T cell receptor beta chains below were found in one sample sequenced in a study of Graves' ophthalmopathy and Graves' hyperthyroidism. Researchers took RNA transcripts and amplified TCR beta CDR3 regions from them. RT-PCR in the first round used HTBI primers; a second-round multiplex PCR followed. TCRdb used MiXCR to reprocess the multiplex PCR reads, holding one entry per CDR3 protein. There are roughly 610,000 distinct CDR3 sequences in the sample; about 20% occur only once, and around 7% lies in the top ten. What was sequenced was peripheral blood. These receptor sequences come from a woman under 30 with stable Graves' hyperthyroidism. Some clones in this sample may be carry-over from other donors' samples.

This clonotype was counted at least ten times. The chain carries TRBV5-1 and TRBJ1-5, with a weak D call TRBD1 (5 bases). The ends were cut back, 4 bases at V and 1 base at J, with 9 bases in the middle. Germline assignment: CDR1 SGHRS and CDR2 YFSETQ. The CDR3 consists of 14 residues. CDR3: CASSTGTSNQPQHF. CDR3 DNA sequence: TGCGCCAGCAGCACCGGGACGAGCAATCAGCCCCAGCATTTT.

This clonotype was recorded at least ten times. The CDR3, as DNA: TGCAGTGCTAGGGACAGGGGATGGAACACCATATATTTT. Residues: CSARDRGWNTIYF. The chain is built from TRBV20-1 and TRBJ1-3; 9 nucleotides agree with TRBD1. Germline V gene lookup returns CDR1 DFQATT and CDR2 SNEGSKA (reference sequence). Trimming at V came to 3 bases and at J to 7 bases, leaving 4 bases not matched to a gene. The CDR3 is 13 amino acids.

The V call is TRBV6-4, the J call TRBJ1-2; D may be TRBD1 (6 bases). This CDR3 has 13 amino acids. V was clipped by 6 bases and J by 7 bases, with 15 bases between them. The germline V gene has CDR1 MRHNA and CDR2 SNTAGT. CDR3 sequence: CASRPETGRGYTF. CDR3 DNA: TGTGCCAGCAGACCCGAGACAGGTCGTGGCTACACCTTC.

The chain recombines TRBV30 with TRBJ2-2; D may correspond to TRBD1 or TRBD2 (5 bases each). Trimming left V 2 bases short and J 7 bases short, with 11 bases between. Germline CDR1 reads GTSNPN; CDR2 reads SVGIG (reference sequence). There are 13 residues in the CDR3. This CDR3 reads CAWSTGGGGELFF. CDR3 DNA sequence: TGTGCCTGGAGTACAGGTGGAGGCGGGGAGCTGTTTTTT.

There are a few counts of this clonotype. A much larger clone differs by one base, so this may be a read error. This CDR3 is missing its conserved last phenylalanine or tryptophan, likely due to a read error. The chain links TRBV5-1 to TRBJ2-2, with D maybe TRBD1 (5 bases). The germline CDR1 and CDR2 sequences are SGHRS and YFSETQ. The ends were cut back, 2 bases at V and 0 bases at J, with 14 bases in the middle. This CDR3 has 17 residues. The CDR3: CASSLKTGDTNTGELFL. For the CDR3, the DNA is TGCGCCAGCAGCTTAAAAACAGGAGATACGAACACCGGGGAGCTGTTTCTT.

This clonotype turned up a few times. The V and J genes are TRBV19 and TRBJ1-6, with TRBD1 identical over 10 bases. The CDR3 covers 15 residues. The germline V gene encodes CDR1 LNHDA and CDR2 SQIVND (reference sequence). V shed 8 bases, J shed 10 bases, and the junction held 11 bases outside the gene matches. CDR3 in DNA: TGTGCCAGTTCTCCCTCGACAGGGGGCGGATCACCCCTCCACTTT. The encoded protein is CASSPSTGGGSPLHF.

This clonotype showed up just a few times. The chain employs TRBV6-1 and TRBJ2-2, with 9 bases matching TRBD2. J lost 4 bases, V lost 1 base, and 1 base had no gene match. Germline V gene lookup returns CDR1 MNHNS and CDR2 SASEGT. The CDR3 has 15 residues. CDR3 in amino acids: CASSEGLAATGELFF. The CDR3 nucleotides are TGTGCCAGCAGTGAAGGACTAGCGGCCACCGGGGAGCTGTTTTTT.

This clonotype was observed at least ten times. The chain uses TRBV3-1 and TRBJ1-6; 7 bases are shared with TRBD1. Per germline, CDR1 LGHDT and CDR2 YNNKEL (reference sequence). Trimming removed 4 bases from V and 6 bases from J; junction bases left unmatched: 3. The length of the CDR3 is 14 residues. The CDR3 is CASSRWDSNSPLHF. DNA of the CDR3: TGTGCCAGCAGCCGTTGGGACAGTAATTCACCCCTCCACTTT.

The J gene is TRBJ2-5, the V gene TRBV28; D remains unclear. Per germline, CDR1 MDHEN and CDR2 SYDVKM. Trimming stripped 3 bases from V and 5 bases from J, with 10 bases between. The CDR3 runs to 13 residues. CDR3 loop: CASSFAGWETQYF. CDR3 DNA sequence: TGTGCCAGCAGTTTCGCCGGGTGGGAGACCCAGTACTTC.

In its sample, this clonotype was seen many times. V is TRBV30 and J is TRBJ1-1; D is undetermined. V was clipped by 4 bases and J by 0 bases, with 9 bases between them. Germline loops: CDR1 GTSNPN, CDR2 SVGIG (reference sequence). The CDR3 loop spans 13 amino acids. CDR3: CAWMRSMNTEAFF. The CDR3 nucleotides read TGTGCCTGGATGAGGAGTATGAACACTGAAGCTTTCTTT.

The CDR3 DNA follows: TGTGCCAGCAGTTTATTCGGGACAGGAGCCTACGAGCAGTACTTC. It specifies CASSLFGTGAYEQYF. V is TRBV28 and J is TRBJ2-7; 8 positions match TRBD1. The CDR3 contains 15 residues. CDR1 MDHEN and CDR2 SYDVKM come from the germline V gene. The V and J ends lost 1 base and 2 bases, in that order; junction bases with no gene match: 4.

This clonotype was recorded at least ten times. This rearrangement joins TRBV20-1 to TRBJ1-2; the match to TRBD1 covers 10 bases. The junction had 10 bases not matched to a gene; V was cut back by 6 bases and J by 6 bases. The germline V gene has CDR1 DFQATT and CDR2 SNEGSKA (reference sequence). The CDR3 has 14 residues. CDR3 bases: TGCAGTGCAACGACAGGGGGCAACCTCCATGGCTACACCTTC. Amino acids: CSATTGGNLHGYTF.

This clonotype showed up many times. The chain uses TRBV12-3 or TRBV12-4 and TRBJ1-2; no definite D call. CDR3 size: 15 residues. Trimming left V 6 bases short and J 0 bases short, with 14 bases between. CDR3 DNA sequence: TGTGCCAGCAGCCCGGACGTCATAGCTAACTATGGCTACACCTTC. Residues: CASSPDVIANYGYTF.